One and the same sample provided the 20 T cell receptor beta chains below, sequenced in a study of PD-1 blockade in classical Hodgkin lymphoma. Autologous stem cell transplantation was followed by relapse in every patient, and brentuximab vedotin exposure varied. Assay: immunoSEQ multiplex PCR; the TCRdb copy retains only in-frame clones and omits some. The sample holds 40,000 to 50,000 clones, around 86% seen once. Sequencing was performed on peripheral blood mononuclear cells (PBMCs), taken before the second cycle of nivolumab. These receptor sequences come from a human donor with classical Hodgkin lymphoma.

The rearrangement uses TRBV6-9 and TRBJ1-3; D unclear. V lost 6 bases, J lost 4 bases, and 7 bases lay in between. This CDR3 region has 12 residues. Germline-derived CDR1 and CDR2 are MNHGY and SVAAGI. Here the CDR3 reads CASRKGGNTIYF. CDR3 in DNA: TGTGCCAGCAGGAAAGGGGGAAACACCATATATTTT.

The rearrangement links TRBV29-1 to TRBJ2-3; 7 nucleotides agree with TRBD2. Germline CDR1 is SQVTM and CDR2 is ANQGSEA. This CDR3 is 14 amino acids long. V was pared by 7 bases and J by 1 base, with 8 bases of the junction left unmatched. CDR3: CSASSGARTDTQYF. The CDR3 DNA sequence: TGCAGCGCGTCCAGCGGGGCTCGCACAGATACGCAGTATTTT.

The CDR3 region has the DNA TGTGCCAGCAGCAACCGGGACCCAACCTACGAGCAGTACTTC. Amino acids: CASSNRDPTYEQYF. The chain couples TRBV7-9 to TRBJ2-7; D is perhaps TRBD1 or TRBD2 (5 bases each). CDR3 length: 14 amino acids. Trimming pared 5 bases from V and 2 bases from J, leaving 13 bases between. Germline V CDR1 and CDR2: SEHNR, FQNEAQ (reference sequence).

CDR3: CASSLVESNQPQHF. CDR3 nucleotides: TGTGCCAGCAGTTTGGTGGAGAGCAATCAGCCCCAGCATTTT. The chain links TRBV27 to TRBJ1-5; D uncertain. This CDR3 spans 14 amino acids. V gave up 3 bases and J gave up 1 base, with 7 bases separating them. CDR1 MNHEY and CDR2 SMNVEV come from the germline V gene (reference sequence).

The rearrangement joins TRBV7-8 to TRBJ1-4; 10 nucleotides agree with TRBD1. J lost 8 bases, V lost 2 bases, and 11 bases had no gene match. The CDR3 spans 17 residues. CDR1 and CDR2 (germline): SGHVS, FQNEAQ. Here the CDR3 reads CASSLMVGTGVGEKLFF. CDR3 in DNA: TGTGCCAGCAGCTTAATGGTCGGGACAGGGGTCGGCGAAAAACTGTTTTTT.

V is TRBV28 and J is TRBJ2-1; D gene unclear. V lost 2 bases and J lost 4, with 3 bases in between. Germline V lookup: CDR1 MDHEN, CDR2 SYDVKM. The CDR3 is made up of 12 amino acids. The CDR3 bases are TGTGCCAGCAGTTTAGCGTACAATGAGCAGTTCTTC. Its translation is CASSLAYNEQFF.

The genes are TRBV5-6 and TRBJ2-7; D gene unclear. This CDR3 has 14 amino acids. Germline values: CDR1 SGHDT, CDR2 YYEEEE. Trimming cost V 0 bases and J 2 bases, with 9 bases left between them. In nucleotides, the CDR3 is TGTGCCAGCAGCTTGGACCGAGCCGCCTACGAGCAGTACTTC. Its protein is CASSLDRAAYEQYF.

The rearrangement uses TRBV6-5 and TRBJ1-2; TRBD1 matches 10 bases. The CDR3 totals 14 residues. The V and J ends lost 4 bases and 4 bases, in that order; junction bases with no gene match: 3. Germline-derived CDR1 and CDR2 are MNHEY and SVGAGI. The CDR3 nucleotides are TGTGCCAGCAGTTCGACAGGGGGCATCTATGGCTACACCTTC. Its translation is CASSSTGGIYGYTF.

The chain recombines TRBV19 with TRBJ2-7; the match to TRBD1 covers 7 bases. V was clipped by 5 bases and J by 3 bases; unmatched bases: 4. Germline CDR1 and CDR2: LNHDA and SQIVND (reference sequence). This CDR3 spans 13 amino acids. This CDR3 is CASSGGTDYEQYF. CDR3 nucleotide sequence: TGTGCCAGTAGTGGTGGGACAGACTACGAGCAGTACTTC.

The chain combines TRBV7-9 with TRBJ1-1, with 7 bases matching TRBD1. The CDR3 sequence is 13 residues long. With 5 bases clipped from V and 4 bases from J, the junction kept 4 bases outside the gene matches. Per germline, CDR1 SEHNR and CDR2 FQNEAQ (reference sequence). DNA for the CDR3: TGTGCCAGCAGCCGCGGGACAGTCACTGAAGCTTTCTTT. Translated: CASSRGTVTEAFF.

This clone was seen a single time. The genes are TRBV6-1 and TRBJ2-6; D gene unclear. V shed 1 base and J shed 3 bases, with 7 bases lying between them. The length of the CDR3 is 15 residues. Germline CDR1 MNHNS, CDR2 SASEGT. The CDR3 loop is CASSEGPGGANVLTF. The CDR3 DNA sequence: TGTGCCAGCAGTGAAGGCCCGGGTGGGGCCAACGTCCTGACTTTC.

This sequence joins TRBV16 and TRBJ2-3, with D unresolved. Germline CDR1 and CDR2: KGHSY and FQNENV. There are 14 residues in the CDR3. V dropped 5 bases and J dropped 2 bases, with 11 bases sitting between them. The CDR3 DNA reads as TGTGCCAGCAGCGAGGCTATAAACACAGATACGCAGTATTTT. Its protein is CASSEAINTDTQYF.

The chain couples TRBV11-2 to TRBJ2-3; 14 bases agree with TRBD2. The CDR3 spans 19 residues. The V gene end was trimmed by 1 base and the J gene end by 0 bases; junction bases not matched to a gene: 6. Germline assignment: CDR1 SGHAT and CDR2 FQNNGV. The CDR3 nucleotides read TGTGCCAGCAGCTTAGTGGGGACTAGCGGGAGCATGAGCACAGATACGCAGTATTTT. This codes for CASSLVGTSGSMSTDTQYF.

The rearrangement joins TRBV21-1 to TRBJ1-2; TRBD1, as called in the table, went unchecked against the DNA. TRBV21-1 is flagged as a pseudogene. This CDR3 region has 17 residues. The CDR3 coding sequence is TGTGCCAGCAGCAAAGTTCCCCATCAGGGGAGCGGCTATGGCTACACCTTC. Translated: CASSKVPHQGSGYGYTF.

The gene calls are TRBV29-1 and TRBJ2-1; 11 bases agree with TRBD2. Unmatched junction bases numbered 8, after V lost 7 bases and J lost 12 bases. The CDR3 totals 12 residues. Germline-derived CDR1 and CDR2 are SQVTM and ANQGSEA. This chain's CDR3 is CSAKTSGAVQFF. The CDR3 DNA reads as TGCAGCGCCAAGACTAGCGGGGCGGTGCAGTTCTTC.

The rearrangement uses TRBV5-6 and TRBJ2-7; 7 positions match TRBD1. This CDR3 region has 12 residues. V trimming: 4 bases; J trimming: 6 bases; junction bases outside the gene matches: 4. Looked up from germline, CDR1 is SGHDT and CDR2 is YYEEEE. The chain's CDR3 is CASSRDSAEQYF. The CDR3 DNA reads TGTGCCAGCAGCAGGGACAGCGCCGAGCAGTACTTC.

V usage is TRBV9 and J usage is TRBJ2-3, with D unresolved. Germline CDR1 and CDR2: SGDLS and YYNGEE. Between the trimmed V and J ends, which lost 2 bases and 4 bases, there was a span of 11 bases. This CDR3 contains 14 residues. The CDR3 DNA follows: TGTGCCAGCAGCGTCCAAGCGAGCGCAGATACGCAGTATTTT. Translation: CASSVQASADTQYF.

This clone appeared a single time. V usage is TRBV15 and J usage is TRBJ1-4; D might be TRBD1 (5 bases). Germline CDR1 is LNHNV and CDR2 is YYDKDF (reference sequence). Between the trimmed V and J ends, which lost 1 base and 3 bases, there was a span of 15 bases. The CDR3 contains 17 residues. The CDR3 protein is CATSRGGLRRANEKLFF. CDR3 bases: TGTGCCACCAGCAGAGGGGGCCTAAGGCGGGCTAATGAAAAACTGTTTTTT.

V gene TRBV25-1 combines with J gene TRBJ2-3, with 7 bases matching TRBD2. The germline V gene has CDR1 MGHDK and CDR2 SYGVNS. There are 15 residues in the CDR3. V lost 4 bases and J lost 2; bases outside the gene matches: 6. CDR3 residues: CASSGLAESTDTQYF. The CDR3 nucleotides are TGTGCCAGCAGTGGTCTAGCGGAATCCACAGATACGCAGTATTTT.

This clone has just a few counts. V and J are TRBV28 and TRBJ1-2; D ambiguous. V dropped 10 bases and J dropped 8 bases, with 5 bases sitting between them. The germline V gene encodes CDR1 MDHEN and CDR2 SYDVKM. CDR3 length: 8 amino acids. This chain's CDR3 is CATGGYTF. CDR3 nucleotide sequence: TGTGCCACTGGGGGCTACACCTTC.